The 23 T cell receptor beta chains presented below share a single source sample, sequenced in a study of cytomegalovirus exposure and HLA in healthy donors. Primers included in the PCR were 60 Vbeta and 13 Jbeta primers. Measured with immunoSEQ multiplex PCR; TCRdb has only the in-frame clones, and not every one. The sample holds more than 100,000 clones, 75% to 90% seen once. Material for sequencing was PBMCs. These receptors were obtained from a man younger than 45 in good health and CMV-seronegative.

This clone was recorded once. J is TRBJ2-6 and V is TRBV27; TRBD1 aligns across 7 bases. This CDR3 spans 16 amino acids. Germline-derived CDR1 and CDR2 are MNHEY and SMNVEV (reference sequence). Trimming at V came to 2 bases and at J to 1 base, leaving 2 bases not matched to a gene. The CDR3 loop reads CASSLGRGSGANVLTF. The CDR3 DNA sequence: TGTGCCAGCAGTTTAGGCAGGGGGTCTGGGGCCAACGTCCTGACTTTC.

V usage is TRBV5-1 and J usage is TRBJ2-3; maybe TRBD1 (6 bases). The CDR3 has 18 amino acids. Trimming took off 5 bases at V and 0 bases at J, with 22 bases between the two ends. Per the germline V gene, CDR1 is SGHRS and CDR2 is YFSETQ. CDR3 DNA sequence: TGCGCCAGCAGGAGAACACAGGGATGGGAGCCTAGCACAGATACGCAGTATTTT. It encodes CASRRTQGWEPSTDTQYF.

CDR3 nucleotides: TGCAGCGTCCCTGACAGGGGAGGACTAGAGACCCAGTACTTC. This gives the protein CSVPDRGGLETQYF. The chain carries TRBV29-1 and TRBJ2-5, with 8 bases that match TRBD1. This CDR3 has 14 residues. Unmatched junction bases numbered 10, after V lost 6 bases and J lost 4 bases. CDR1 is SQVTM, CDR2 ANQGSEA, per germline.

This chain uses TRBV10-3 with TRBJ2-3; D is ambiguous. The V and J ends lost 0 bases and 2 bases respectively, with 12 bases between them. The CDR3 sequence is 16 residues long. Germline V CDR1 and CDR2: ENHRY, SYGVKD. The CDR3 bases are TGTGCCATCAGTGAGTCGAGTTCACTTATCACAGATACGCAGTATTTT. Protein: CAISESSSLITDTQYF.

In DNA, the CDR3 is TGTGCCAGCAGTCCCCGACAGGGGGCCGGCAAAAACATTCAGTACTTC. This encodes CASSPRQGAGKNIQYF. The genes are TRBV27 and TRBJ2-4; 10 positions match TRBD1. With V trimmed by 5 bases and J by 3 bases, 7 bases remained unmatched. This CDR3 spans 16 amino acids. Germline assignment: CDR1 MNHEY and CDR2 SMNVEV (reference sequence).

The chain couples TRBV18 to TRBJ2-3; D possibly corresponds to TRBD1 (6 bases). Germline CDR1 KGHSH, CDR2 LQKENI. Trimming took 1 base from V and 6 from J, leaving 14 bases between them. This CDR3 region has 15 residues. CDR3 in amino acids: CASSPLPGDSDTQYF. In DNA, the CDR3 is TGTGCCAGCTCACCACTCCCAGGGGATTCCGATACGCAGTATTTT.

The chain uses TRBV5-1 and TRBJ1-1; 8 nucleotides line up with TRBD1. Germline CDR1 SGHRS, CDR2 YFSETQ. V trimming: 3 bases; J trimming: 4 bases; junction bases outside the gene matches: 5. The CDR3 is made up of 14 amino acids. The CDR3, as DNA: TGCGCCAGCAGCTGGGGACAGGCAGGCACTGAAGCTTTCTTT. Residues: CASSWGQAGTEAFF. Supplemented by reference TRBV5-1 and TRBJ1-1, the full variable domain reads KAGVTQTPRYLIKTRGQQVTLSCSPISGHRSVSWYQQTPGQGLQFLFEYFSETQRNKGNFPGRFSGRQFSNSRSEMNVSTLELGDSALYLCASSWGQAGTEAFFGQGTRLTVV.

The chain carries TRBV7-2 and TRBJ2-1, with D tentatively TRBD2 (7 bases). The CDR3 has 16 amino acids. Trimming pared 3 bases from V and 6 bases from J, leaving 18 bases between. Germline V gene sequence: CDR1 SGHTA, CDR2 FQGNSA. The CDR3 nucleotides read TGTGCCAGCAGCTTCATTCCCGGGGGGACACGCAATGAGCAGTTCTTC. It is translated as CASSFIPGGTRNEQFF.

The V gene is TRBV19, the J gene TRBJ2-1; unclear D gene. The CDR3 covers 13 residues. Deletions cut 2 bases from V and 4 bases from J, with 6 bases between. From germline, CDR1 is LNHDA and CDR2 SQIVND (reference sequence). Here the CDR3 DNA reads TGTGCCAGTAGTATAAACAGATACAATGAGCAGTTCTTC. Its protein product is CASSINRYNEQFF.

CDR3 loop: CASSSLGLAADTQYF. In nucleotides, the CDR3 is TGTGCCAGCAGTTCCCTGGGACTAGCTGCAGATACGCAGTATTTT. The chain recombines TRBV27 with TRBJ2-3; TRBD2 agrees at 9 bases. This CDR3 region has 15 residues. The germline gives CDR1 MNHEY, CDR2 SMNVEV (reference sequence). The ends lost 4 bases at V and 4 bases at J; junction bases unmatched: 6.

The gene calls are TRBV4-2 and TRBJ2-5; TRBD2 agrees at 10 bases. CDR3 length: 14 residues. Per germline, CDR1 LGHNA and CDR2 YNFKEQ. V gave up 6 bases and J gave up 5 bases; unmatched junction bases: 6. The CDR3 DNA follows: TGTGCCAGCAGGAGCGGGGGGGCCTATGAGACCCAGTACTTC. This encodes CASRSGGAYETQYF.

The gene calls are TRBV6-6 and TRBJ2-5; TRBD2 aligns across 11 bases. J lost 5 bases, V lost 4 bases, and 6 bases had no gene match. Germline CDR1 is MNHNY and CDR2 is SVGAGI (reference sequence). The CDR3 runs 15 residues. Written as DNA, the CDR3 is TGTGCCAGCAGTTTAGCGGGGGGGCGTGGGGAGACCCAGTACTTC. Translation: CASSLAGGRGETQYF.

The chain carries TRBV13 and TRBJ2-7, with D possibly being TRBD1 (5 bases). The CDR3 runs 13 residues. Germline lookup yields CDR1 PRHDT and CDR2 FYEKMQ (reference sequence). Between the trimmed V and J ends, which lost 2 bases and 2 bases, there was a span of 7 bases. The CDR3 DNA is TGTGCCAGCAGCTTAAAAGGGGCCTACGAGCAGTACTTC. It is translated as CASSLKGAYEQYF.

Only a few counts were recorded for this clone. The chain recombines TRBV18 with TRBJ1-3; 9 positions match TRBD1. CDR3 length: 17 amino acids. V dropped 5 bases and J dropped 0; count of bases not matched to a gene: 8. CDR1 is KGHSH, CDR2 LQKENI, per germline. In nucleotides, the CDR3 is TGTGCCAGCTCAGCAATAGGACAGGGGCGCTCTGGAAACACCATATATTTT. Its protein product is CASSAIGQGRSGNTIYF.

The chain carries TRBV5-1 and TRBJ1-2; possibly TRBD1 for D (5 bases). Germline CDR1 SGHRS, CDR2 YFSETQ. The CDR3 sequence is 15 residues long. The V end was cut by 0 bases, the J end by 4 bases, with 13 bases between. Written as DNA, the CDR3 is TGCGCCAGCAGCTTGGCCCCAGGGCTATCCTATGGCTACACCTTC. It codes for CASSLAPGLSYGYTF.

V usage is TRBV18 and J usage is TRBJ1-4; D may be TRBD1 (5 bases). CDR3 length: 16 amino acids. Per the germline V gene, CDR1 is KGHSH and CDR2 is LQKENI. The V gene lost 0 bases and the J gene lost 4 bases, with 12 bases spanning the gap. The CDR3 sequence: CASSPPRGTINEKLFF. DNA for the CDR3: TGTGCCAGCTCACCACCAAGGGGCACGATTAATGAAAAACTGTTTTTT.

The rearrangement links TRBV27 to TRBJ2-1; TRBD1 aligns across 10 bases. Trimming took 5 bases from V and 4 from J; bases not matched to a gene: 8. Germline CDR1 MNHEY, CDR2 SMNVEV (reference sequence). The CDR3 consists of 16 residues. Here the CDR3 DNA reads TGTGCCAGCAGTAGGGGACCGGGACAGGGGTACAATGAGCAGTTCTTC. Protein product: CASSRGPGQGYNEQFF.

On this clone itself: Distinct nucleotide sequences in the sample also encode this CDR3. The genes are TRBV28 and TRBJ2-7; TRBD1 matches 9 bases. The CDR3 consists of 14 residues. Germline CDR1 reads MDHEN; CDR2 reads SYDVKM. V dropped 3 bases and J dropped 2; count of bases not matched to a gene: 2. CDR3 loop: CASSFGTGPYEQYF. The CDR3 coding sequence is TGTGCCAGCAGTTTTGGGACAGGGCCCTACGAGCAGTACTTC.

The chain recombines TRBV7-9 with TRBJ2-7; 9 positions match TRBD1. Trimming removed 2 bases from V and 6 bases from J; junction bases left unmatched: 5. The CDR3 runs to 14 residues. Germline-derived CDR1 and CDR2 are SEHNR and FQNEAQ (reference sequence). DNA of the CDR3: TGTGCCAGCAGCTTATGGACAGGGGCGAGCGAGCAGTACTTC. Its protein product is CASSLWTGASEQYF.

The chain has TRBV2 and TRBJ2-3; 9 nucleotides align to TRBD1. V lost 8 bases, J lost 2 bases, and 8 bases stayed unmatched. Germline CDR1 and CDR2: SNHLY and FYNNEI. The CDR3 totals 15 residues. CDR3 in DNA: TGTGCCAGCCGTCGCGGGACAGGGAACACAGATACGCAGTATTTT. It yields the protein CASRRGTGNTDTQYF.

This chain connects TRBV5-1 to TRBJ1-2; no firm D call. The CDR3 extends over 14 amino acids. The germline V and J ends were trimmed by 0 bases and 5 bases, with 11 bases remaining between them. CDR1 SGHRS and CDR2 YFSETQ come from the germline V gene. The CDR3 region has the DNA TGCGCCAGCAGCTTGGTTCCGGGGATATATGGCTACACCTTC. This translates into CASSLVPGIYGYTF.

This clone was counted a single time. V is TRBV6-5 and J is TRBJ1-3; no clear D gene. There are 15 residues in the CDR3. Germline CDR1 is MNHEY and CDR2 is SVGAGI. V dropped 4 bases and J dropped 0 bases, with 10 bases sitting between them. This chain's CDR3 is CASSSVTISGNTIYF. The CDR3 region has the DNA TGTGCCAGCAGTTCGGTGACAATCTCTGGAAACACCATATATTTT.

This clone was counted once. This chain joins TRBV13 and TRBJ2-1; 8 bases are shared with TRBD2. Germline lookup yields CDR1 PRHDT and CDR2 FYEKMQ (reference sequence). Losses at the gene ends were 5 bases for V and 6 bases for J; bases not matched to a gene: 9. This CDR3 has 15 residues. CDR3 DNA: TGTGCCAGCAGCCCGCGGGGGGCTATACTCAATGAGCAGTTCTTC. Protein product: CASSPRGAILNEQFF.